The clone carrying this T cell receptor (beta chain) has more than one count but fewer than ten. The antigen remains unidentified. This table comes from immunoSEQ multiplex PCR, and its TCRdb copy is limited to in-frame clones, with some not included. The table records 3,800 or so clones, around 15% of them present only once. The sample comes from a study of tumour-infiltrating T cells in Burkitt lymphoma. Study-level background: The Burkitt lymphoma cohort spanned all epidemiological subtypes. Study outcomes and limitations: Several public clonotypes were shared across many Burkitt lymphoma patients.

V gave up 4 bases and J gave up 0 bases, with 7 bases separating them. Germline CDR1 SQVTM, CDR2 ANQGSEA. The CDR3 has 13 residues. The material sequenced was tumor tissue. The rearrangement links TRBV29-1 to TRBJ1-3; D unresolved. This receptor was taken from a human donor with Burkitt lymphoma. CDR3 coding DNA: TGCAGCGTTGGGGAAAGCTCTGGAAACACCATATATTTT. It translates to CSVGESSGNTIYF.